The rows below give T cell receptor beta chains drawn from one sample of a study of beta chain features in type 1 diabetes. The assay was immunoSEQ multiplex PCR, and TCRdb's table has in-frame clones only and misses some. The profile shows under 450,000 clones, over 11% of them singletons. Material for sequencing was naive CD4+ T cells from blood. The receptors originated from a young man in good health. The CDR3 runs from the conserved cysteine through the conserved F or W. The D gene is left open where the match is weak. Not all rows give a size; the values are once, few, many and, for expanded clones, a class.

d_call cdr3_length clone_size j_call v_call cdr3_nt cdr3_aa
NA 14 few TRBJ1-4 TRBV7-9 TGTGCCAGCAGCTTAAGCCAGCCACGGGAAAAACTGTTTTTT CASSLSQPREKLFF
NA 10 NA TRBJ1-4 TRBV20-1 TGCAGTGCTAGGGATGAAAAACTGTTTTTT CSARDEKLFF
NA 14 few TRBJ1-3 TRBV30 TGTGCCTGGATCCGCGCCGCCTTCGGAAACACCATATATTTT CAWIRAAFGNTIYF
NA 14 NA TRBJ2-3 TRBV5-1 TGCGCCAGCAGCTTGTACGCATCCACAGATACGCAGTATTTT CASSLYASTDTQYF
NA 12 NA TRBJ1-1 TRBV5-1 TGCGCCAGCAGCCTGAGGAACACTGAAGCTTTCTTT CASSLRNTEAFF
NA 14 NA TRBJ1-6 TRBV2 TGTGCCAGCAGTGAACTCGGGGGGAGCTTACCCCTCCACTTT CASSELGGSLPLHF
NA 17 NA TRBJ1-1 TRBV10-3 TGTGCCATCAGTGAACCCCCTGGGAGGGCCATGAACACTGAAGCTTTCTTT CAISEPPGRAMNTEAFF
TRBD1 16 NA TRBJ1-2 TRBV7-2 TGTGCCAGCAGATATACAGGGGGCGCAGCTAACTATGGCTACACCTTC CASRYTGGAANYGYTF
NA 15 few TRBJ2-4 TRBV2 TGTGCCAGCATCTTATCACCCCTAGCCAAAAACATTCAGTACTTC CASILSPLAKNIQYF
NA 14 few TRBJ2-3 TRBV7-9 TGTGCCAGCAGCTTTGAGGGAACTACAGATACGCAGTATTTT CASSFEGTTDTQYF
TRBD1 18 few TRBJ2-7 TRBV7-8 TGTGCCAGCAGCTCTCGCCTACTTACGACAGGGGCGTCCTACGAGCAGTACTTC CASSSRLLTTGASYEQYF
TRBD2 16 few TRBJ2-4 TRBV5-6 TGTGCCAGCAGTTTGGCCGTCGTCTCTAGCGGAAACATTCAGTACTTC CASSLAVVSSGNIQYF
NA 15 NA TRBJ2-3 TRBV28 TGTGCCAGCCGTGGTTCGGCGACTAGCACAGATACGCAGTATTTT CASRGSATSTDTQYF
NA 16 NA TRBJ1-2 TRBV18 TGTGCCAGCTCACCACTCTCCCCAGGAGATCAATATGGCTACACCTTC CASSPLSPGDQYGYTF
NA 15 few TRBJ2-3 TRBV15 TGTGCCACCAGCAGAGATCCGGGGGGCACAGATACGCAGTATTTT CATSRDPGGTDTQYF
NA 15 NA TRBJ2-5 TRBV23-1 TGCGCCAGCAGTCAATCGAGGTCCAGTCCAGGGACCCAGTACTTC CASSQSRSSPGTQYF